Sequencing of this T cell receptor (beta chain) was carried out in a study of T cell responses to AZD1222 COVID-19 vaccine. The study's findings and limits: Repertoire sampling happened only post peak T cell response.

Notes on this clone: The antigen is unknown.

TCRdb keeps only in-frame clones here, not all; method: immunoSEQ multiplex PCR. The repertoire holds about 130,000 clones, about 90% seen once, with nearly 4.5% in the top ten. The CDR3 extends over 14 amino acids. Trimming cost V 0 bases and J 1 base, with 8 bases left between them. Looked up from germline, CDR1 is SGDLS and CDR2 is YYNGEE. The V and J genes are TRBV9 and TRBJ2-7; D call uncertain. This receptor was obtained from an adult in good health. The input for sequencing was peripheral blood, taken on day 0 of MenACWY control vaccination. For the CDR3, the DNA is TGTGCCAGCAGCGTAGGACACTATTCCTACGAGCAGTACTTC. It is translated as CASSVGHYSYEQYF.